The clone carrying this TCR beta chain appeared many times. CDR1 and CDR2 from the germline V gene are DFQATT and SNEGSKA (reference sequence). V shed 7 bases, J shed 2 bases, and the junction held 6 bases outside the gene matches. CDR3 size: 13 residues. Time point indicated: patch test 3, about 24 weeks after DPC sensitization. Described treatment: therapeutic diphenylcyclopropenone sensitization with weekly scalp DPC. This specimen belongs to a study of human T cells and chemical hapten exposure. MiXCR, applied by TCRdb to the RACE reads, yields one record per CDR3 protein. The data show 150,000 to 200,000 distinct CDR3 sequences, with around a quarter seen just once and under 2.5% held by the top ten.

The chain carries TRBV20-1 and TRBJ2-7; 9 nucleotides line up with TRBD2. Here the sequenced sample was whole blood, taken in connection with sensitization to the hapten diphenylcyclopropenone (DPC). This TCR was recovered from a woman aged 18-29 years with alopecia areata. Some clones in this sample may be carry-over from other donors' samples. The CDR3 DNA is TGCAGTGTCCGGACTAGCGTCCCCTACGAGCAGTACTTC. Protein product: CSVRTSVPYEQYF.